This T cell receptor (beta chain) is drawn from a study of chemoradiotherapy in HPV16-positive cancers. Regarding the study as a whole: HPV-specific T cells were functionally defined from only a couple of HPV16-positive patients.

The germline gives CDR1 MGHRA, CDR2 YSYEKL. Trimming shortened V by 2 bases and J by 8 bases, and 22 bases separated the two germline ends. This CDR3 is 16 amino acids long. Sequenced by immunoSEQ multiplex PCR; TCRdb stores in-frame clones only, minus some. Of 9,000 to 15,000 clones listed, more than 65% are singletons. Over chemoradiotherapy, repertoires were sampled more than once. Concerning this clone: The antigen is unknown.

The V and J genes are TRBV4-1 and TRBJ2-7; TRBD1 might be the D (6 bases). Specimen collection occurred from a patient who underwent chemoradiotherapy. This TCR came from a human donor with HPV-associated anogenital cancer. The CDR3 reads CASSQIVLQGVGKQYF. The CDR3 nucleotides read TGCGCCAGCAGCCAAATAGTACTACAGGGAGTTGGTAAGCAGTACTTC.